This TCR beta chain was recovered during a study of blood T cell repertoires in COVID-19. Study overall: The cDNA or gDNA used as material had been derived from T cells, B-cell-depleted T cells, or PBMCs.

The CDR3 contains 15 residues. V was trimmed by 4 bases and J by 2 bases, leaving 15 bases between them. CDR1 and CDR2 from the germline V gene are LGHNA and YSLEER. The assay was immunoSEQ multiplex PCR, and TCRdb's table has in-frame clones only and misses some. Of under 300,000 clones listed, 80% to 90% are singletons. The clonotype was recovered from a middle-aged woman who had recovered from COVID-19. This chain uses TRBV4-3 with TRBJ2-7; D is possibly TRBD2 (7 bases). Sequencing used peripheral blood. CDR3 region: CASSPVIGGAYEQYF. The CDR3 DNA reads as TGCGCCAGCAGCCCAGTAATAGGGGGGGCCTACGAGCAGTACTTC.